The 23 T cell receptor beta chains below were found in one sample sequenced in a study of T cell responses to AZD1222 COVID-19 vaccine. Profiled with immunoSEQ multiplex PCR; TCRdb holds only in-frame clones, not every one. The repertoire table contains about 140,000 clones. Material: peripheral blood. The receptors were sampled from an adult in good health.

CDR3 sequence reads: CACLTGVTNTEAFF. DNA for the CDR3: TGTGCCTGCCTGACAGGGGTCACGAACACTGAAGCTTTCTTT. This rearrangement joins TRBV30 to TRBJ1-1, with 8 bases identical to TRBD1. The CDR3 totals 14 residues. V lost 6 bases to trimming and J lost 1 base; unmatched junction nucleotides: 7. Germline CDR1 reads GTSNPN; CDR2 reads SVGIG (reference sequence).

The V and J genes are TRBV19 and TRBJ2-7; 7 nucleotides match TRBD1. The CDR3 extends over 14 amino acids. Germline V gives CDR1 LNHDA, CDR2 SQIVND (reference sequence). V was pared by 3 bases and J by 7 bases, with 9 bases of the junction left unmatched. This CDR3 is CASSIRGSTGEQYF. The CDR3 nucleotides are TGTGCCAGTAGTATCAGGGGGAGCACGGGTGAGCAGTACTTC.

This chain's CDR3 is CASSTGGGGYTF. Here the CDR3 DNA reads TGTGCCAGCAGTACAGGGGGCGGAGGCTACACCTTC. The chain employs TRBV6-1 and TRBJ1-2; 9 bases match TRBD1. Germline V gene lookup returns CDR1 MNHNS and CDR2 SASEGT. This CDR3 region has 12 residues. V was pared by 5 bases and J by 8 bases, with 3 bases of the junction left unmatched.

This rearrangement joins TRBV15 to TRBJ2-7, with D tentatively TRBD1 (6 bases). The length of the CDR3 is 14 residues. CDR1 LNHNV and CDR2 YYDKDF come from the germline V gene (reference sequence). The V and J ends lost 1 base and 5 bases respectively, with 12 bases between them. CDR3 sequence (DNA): TGTGCCACCAGCAGAGCTGGACAGCCCCACGAGCAGTACTTC. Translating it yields CATSRAGQPHEQYF. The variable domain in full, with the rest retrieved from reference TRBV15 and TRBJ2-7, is DAMVIQNPRYQVTQFGKPVTLSCSQTLNHNVMYWYQQKSSQAPKLLFHYYDKDFNNEADTPDNFQSRRPNTSFCFLDIRSPGLGDTAMYLCATSRAGQPHEQYFGPGTRLTVT.

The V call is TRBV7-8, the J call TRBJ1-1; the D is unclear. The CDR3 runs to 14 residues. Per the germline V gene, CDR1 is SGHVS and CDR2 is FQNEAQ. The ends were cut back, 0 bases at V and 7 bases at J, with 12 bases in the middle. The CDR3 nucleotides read TGTGCCAGCAGCTTAGCGAGGAGCGAAAGTGAAGCTTTCTTT. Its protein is CASSLARSESEAFF.

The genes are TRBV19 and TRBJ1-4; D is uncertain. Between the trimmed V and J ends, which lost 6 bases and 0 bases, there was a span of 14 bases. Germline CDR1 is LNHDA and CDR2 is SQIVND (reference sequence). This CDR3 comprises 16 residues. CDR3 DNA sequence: TGTGCCAGTAGCAGTACCGGAGAAGCAACTAATGAAAAACTGTTTTTT. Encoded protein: CASSSTGEATNEKLFF.

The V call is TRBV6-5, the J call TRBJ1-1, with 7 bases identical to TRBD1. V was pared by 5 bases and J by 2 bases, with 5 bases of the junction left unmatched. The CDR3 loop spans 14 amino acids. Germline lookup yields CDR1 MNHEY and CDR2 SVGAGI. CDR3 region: CASSPRTGNTEAFF. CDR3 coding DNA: TGTGCCAGCAGTCCCCGGACAGGAAACACTGAAGCTTTCTTT.

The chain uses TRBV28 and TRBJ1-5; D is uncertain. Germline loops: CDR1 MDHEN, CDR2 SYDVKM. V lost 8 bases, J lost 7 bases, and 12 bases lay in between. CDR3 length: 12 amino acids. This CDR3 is CASHSLPQPQHF. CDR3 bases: TGTGCCAGCCATTCCCTACCCCAGCCCCAGCATTTT.

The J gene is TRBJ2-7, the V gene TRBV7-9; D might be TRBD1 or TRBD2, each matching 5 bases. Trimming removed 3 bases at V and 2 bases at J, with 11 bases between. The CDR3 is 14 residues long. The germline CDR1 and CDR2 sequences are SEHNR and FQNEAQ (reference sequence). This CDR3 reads CASSLGRGAYEQYF. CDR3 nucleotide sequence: TGTGCCAGCAGCTTGGGACGTGGCGCCTACGAGCAGTACTTC.

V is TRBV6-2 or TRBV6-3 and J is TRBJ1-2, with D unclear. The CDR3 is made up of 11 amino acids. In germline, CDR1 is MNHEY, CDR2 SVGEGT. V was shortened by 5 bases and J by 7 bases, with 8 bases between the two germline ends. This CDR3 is CASSRTSGYTF. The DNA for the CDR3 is TGTGCCAGCAGTAGGACGAGTGGCTACACCTTC.

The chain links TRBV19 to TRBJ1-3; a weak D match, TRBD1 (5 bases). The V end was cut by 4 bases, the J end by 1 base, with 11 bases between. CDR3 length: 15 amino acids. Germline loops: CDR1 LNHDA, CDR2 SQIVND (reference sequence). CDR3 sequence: CASSSQGGSGNTIYF. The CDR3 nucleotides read TGTGCCAGTAGTAGCCAGGGAGGGTCTGGAAACACCATATATTTT. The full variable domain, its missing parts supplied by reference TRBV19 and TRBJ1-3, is DGGITQSPKYLFRKEGQNVTLSCEQNLNHDAMYWYRQDPGQGLRLIYYSQIVNDFQKGDIAEGYSVSREKKESFPLTVTSAQKNPTAFYLCASSSQGGSGNTIYFGEGSWLTVV.

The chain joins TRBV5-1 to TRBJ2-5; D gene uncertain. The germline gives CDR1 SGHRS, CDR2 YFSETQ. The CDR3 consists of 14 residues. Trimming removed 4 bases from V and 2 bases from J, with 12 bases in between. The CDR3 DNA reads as TGCGCCAGCAGCCCCGGCAGCGCACAAGAGACCCAGTACTTC. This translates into CASSPGSAQETQYF.

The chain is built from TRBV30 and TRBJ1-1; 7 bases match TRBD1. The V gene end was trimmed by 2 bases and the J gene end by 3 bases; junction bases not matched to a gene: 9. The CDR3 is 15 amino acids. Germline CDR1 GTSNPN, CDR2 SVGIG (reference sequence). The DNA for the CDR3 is TGTGCCTGGAGTAGGGGGACAGTGGGTTACACTGAAGCTTTCTTT. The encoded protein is CAWSRGTVGYTEAFF.

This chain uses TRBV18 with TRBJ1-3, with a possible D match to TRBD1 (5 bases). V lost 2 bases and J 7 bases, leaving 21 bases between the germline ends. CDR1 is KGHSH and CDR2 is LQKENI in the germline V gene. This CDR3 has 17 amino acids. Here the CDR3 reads CASSPKVSGGERNTIYF. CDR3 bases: TGTGCCAGCTCACCAAAGGTCTCGGGAGGGGAGAGGAACACCATATATTTT.

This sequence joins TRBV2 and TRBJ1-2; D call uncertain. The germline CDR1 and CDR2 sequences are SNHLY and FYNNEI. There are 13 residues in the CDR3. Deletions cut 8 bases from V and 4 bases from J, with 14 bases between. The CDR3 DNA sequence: TGTGCCAGCCAACTTGGAGAGTTCTATGGCTACACCTTC. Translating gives CASQLGEFYGYTF.

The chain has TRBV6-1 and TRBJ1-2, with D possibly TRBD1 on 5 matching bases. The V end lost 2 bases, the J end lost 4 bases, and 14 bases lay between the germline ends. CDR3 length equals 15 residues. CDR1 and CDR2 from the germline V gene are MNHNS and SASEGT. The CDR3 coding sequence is TGTGCCAGCAGTGAAACCAGGGCTCGGGGCTATGGCTACACCTTC. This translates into CASSETRARGYGYTF.

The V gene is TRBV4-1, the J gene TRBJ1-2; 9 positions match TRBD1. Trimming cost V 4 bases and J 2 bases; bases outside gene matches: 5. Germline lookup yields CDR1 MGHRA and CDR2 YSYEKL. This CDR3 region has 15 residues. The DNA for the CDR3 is TGCGCCAGCAGCCCCAGGACAGGGGACAACTATGGCTACACCTTC. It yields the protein CASSPRTGDNYGYTF.

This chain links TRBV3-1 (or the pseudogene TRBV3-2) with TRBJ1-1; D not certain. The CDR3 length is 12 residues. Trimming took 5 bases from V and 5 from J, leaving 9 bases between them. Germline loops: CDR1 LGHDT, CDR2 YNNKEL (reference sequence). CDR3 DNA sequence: TGTGCCAGCAGCTCCAGTGGGACTGAAGCTTTCTTT. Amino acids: CASSSSGTEAFF.

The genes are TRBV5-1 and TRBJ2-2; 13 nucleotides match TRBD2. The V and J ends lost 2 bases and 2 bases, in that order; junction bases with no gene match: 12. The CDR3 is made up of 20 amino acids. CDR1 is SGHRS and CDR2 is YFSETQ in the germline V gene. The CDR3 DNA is TGCGCCAGCAGCTTCCGCCTTACTAGCGGGGGGGAACCTAACACCGGGGAGCTGTTTTTT. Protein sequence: CASSFRLTSGGEPNTGELFF.

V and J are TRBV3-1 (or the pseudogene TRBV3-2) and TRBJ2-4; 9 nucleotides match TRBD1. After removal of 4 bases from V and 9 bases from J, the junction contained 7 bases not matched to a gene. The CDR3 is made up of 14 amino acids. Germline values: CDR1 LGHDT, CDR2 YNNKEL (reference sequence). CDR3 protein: CASSPGTGRSIQYF. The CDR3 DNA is TGTGCCAGCAGCCCCGGGACAGGGCGAAGCATTCAGTACTTC.

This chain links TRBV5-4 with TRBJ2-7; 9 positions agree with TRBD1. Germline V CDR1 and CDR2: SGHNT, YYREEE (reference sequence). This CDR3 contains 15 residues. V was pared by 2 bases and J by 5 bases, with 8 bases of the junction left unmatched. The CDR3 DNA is TGTGCCAGCAGCTTAGGTGTGGACAGGGGCCACGAGCAGTACTTC. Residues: CASSLGVDRGHEQYF.

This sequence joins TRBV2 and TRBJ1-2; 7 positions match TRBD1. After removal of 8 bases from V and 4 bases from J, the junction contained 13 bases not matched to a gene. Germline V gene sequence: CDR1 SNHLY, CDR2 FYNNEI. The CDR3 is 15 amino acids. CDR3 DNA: TGTGCCAGCCGACAACAGGGGACCCTCGGCTATGGCTACACCTTC. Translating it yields CASRQQGTLGYGYTF. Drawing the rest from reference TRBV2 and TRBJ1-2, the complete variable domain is EPEVTQTPSHQVTQMGQEVILRCVPISNHLYFYWYRQILGQKVEFLVSFYNNEISEKSEIFDDQFSVERPDGSNFTLKIRSTKLEDSAMYFCASRQQGTLGYGYTFGSGTRLTVV.

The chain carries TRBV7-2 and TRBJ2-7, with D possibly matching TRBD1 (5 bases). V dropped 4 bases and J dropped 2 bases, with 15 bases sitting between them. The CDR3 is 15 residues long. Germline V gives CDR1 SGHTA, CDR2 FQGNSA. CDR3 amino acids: CASSSSLAGPYEQYF. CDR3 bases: TGTGCCAGCAGCTCCTCACTGGCAGGGCCCTACGAGCAGTACTTC.